A single sample gave rise to the 14 T cell receptor beta chains below, sequenced in a study of early T cells in non-severe SARS-CoV-2 infection. A single record per CDR3 protein comes from TCRdb applying MiXCR to the 5' RACE reads. The table records about 66,000 distinct CDR3 sequences, approximately 9.2% of them present only once. The sequencing sample was made of whole blood. The receptors originated from an adult who was a healthcare worker with PCR-confirmed SARS-CoV-2 infection or an uninfected control (not recorded which).

The chain joins TRBV6-2 or TRBV6-3 to TRBJ2-4, with 7 bases aligning to TRBD2. CDR3 length: 19 residues. The V segment lost 2 bases and the J segment 1 base; nucleotides outside the gene matches: 14. From germline, CDR1 is MNHEY and CDR2 SVGEGT. CDR3 nucleotide sequence: TGTGCCAGCAGTTACCCACTAGCGCAGGCAGGAGAGGCCAAAAACATTCAGTACTTC. Amino acids: CASSYPLAQAGEAKNIQYF.

This rearrangement joins TRBV7-9 to TRBJ1-6, with 7 bases lining up with TRBD1. The ends lost 4 bases at V and 5 bases at J; junction bases unmatched: 5. The germline V gene has CDR1 SEHNR and CDR2 FQNEAQ (reference sequence). The CDR3 runs to 15 residues. CDR3 protein: CASSSVQGNNSPLHF. The CDR3 nucleotides read TGTGCCAGCAGCTCCGTACAGGGGAATAATTCACCCCTCCACTTT.

This clonotype was seen repeatedly, ten times or more. The chain links TRBV20-1 to TRBJ2-1; D gene unclear. V was pared by 2 bases and J by 3 bases, with 11 bases between. CDR1 and CDR2 from the germline V gene are DFQATT and SNEGSKA (reference sequence). The CDR3 spans 14 residues. CDR3 bases: TGCAGTGCTAGAAAGGGTGTCCTCTACAATGAGCAGTTCTTC. It translates to CSARKGVLYNEQFF.

This chain connects TRBV29-1 to TRBJ2-3; TRBD1 aligns across 7 bases. J lost 5 bases, V lost 7 bases, and 3 bases had no gene match. Germline assignment: CDR1 SQVTM and CDR2 ANQGSEA. The CDR3 spans 11 residues. CDR3 nucleotide sequence: TGCAGCGCCACAGGGGTAGATACGCAGTATTTT. As protein: CSATGVDTQYF.

The chain is built from TRBV12-2 and TRBJ1-1; whether TRBD1, the table's D call, matches the DNA was not checked. TRBV12-2 is a recognized pseudogene. The CDR3 loop spans 15 amino acids. The CDR3 coding sequence is TGTGCAAGTCGCATAAAAGGGGGACAGGGGACCGAAGCTTTCTTT. Its translation: CASRIKGGQGTEAFF.

This clonotype was observed a few times. The chain carries TRBV11-2 and TRBJ2-2, with a possible D match to TRBD2 (5 bases). Per germline, CDR1 SGHAT and CDR2 FQNNGV. V was pared by 4 bases and J by 4 bases, with 13 bases between. This CDR3 spans 15 amino acids. CDR3 residues: CASSSGLSTTGELFF. Written as DNA, the CDR3 is TGTGCCAGCAGCTCCGGACTGAGTACCACCGGGGAGCTGTTTTTT. Full variable domain (outside the CDR3, taken from reference TRBV11-2 and TRBJ2-2): EAGVAQSPRYKIIEKRQSVAFWCNPISGHATLYWYQQILGQGPKLLIQFQNNGVVDDSQLPKDRFSAERLKGVDSTLKIQPAKLEDSAVYLCASSSGLSTTGELFFGEGSRLTVL.

This clonotype has just a few counts. The chain has TRBV4-1 and TRBJ2-3; weak D call: TRBD1 (6 bases). Germline loops: CDR1 MGHRA, CDR2 YSYEKL. V was shortened by 4 bases and J by 5 bases, with 16 bases between the two germline ends. The CDR3 consists of 15 residues. The CDR3 reads CASSLSQGRIDTQYF. CDR3 sequence (DNA): TGCGCCAGCAGCCTTTCTCAGGGGCGCATAGATACGCAGTATTTT.

V is TRBV18 and J is TRBJ1-1; D is possibly TRBD1 (6 bases). V lost 3 bases and J 2 bases, leaving 10 bases between the germline ends. The CDR3 is made up of 14 amino acids. CDR1 and CDR2 from the germline V gene are KGHSH and LQKENI. CDR3 protein: CASSPSGTNTEAFF. The CDR3 DNA reads TGTGCCAGCTCACCTTCCGGGACAAACACTGAAGCTTTCTTT. Variable domain in full (rest from reference TRBV18 and TRBJ1-1): NAGVMQNPRHLVRRRGQEARLRCSPMKGHSHVYWYRQLPEEGLKFMVYLQKENIIDESGMPKERFSAEFPKEGPSILRIQQVVRGDSAAYFCASSPSGTNTEAFFGQGTRLTVV.

The rearrangement links TRBV20-1 to TRBJ2-1, with 9 bases that match TRBD2. CDR3 length: 18 residues. Germline trimming cut 3 bases from V and 1 base from J; bases unmatched to any gene: 13. The germline V gene has CDR1 DFQATT and CDR2 SNEGSKA (reference sequence). The CDR3 sequence: CSASAGLARRRSYNEQFF. The DNA for the CDR3 is TGCAGTGCTAGCGCCGGACTAGCGCGCCGTCGGTCCTACAATGAGCAGTTCTTC.

In its sample, this clonotype was seen many times. The rearrangement uses TRBV7-8 and TRBJ2-3; D perhaps matches TRBD1 (6 bases). The CDR3 contains 14 residues. Trimming removed 1 base at V and 5 bases at J, with 10 bases between. Looked up from germline, CDR1 is SGHVS and CDR2 is FQNEAQ. CDR3: CASSLEGRGDTQYF. CDR3 DNA: TGTGCCAGCAGCTTAGAGGGCAGGGGAGATACGCAGTATTTT.

This clonotype was seen at least ten times. This chain uses TRBV12-3 or TRBV12-4 with TRBJ1-1; 9 nucleotides line up with TRBD1. The CDR3 consists of 13 residues. Trimming took 8 bases from V and 3 from J; bases not matched to a gene: 4. CDR3 sequence: CASQGQGYTEAFF. DNA of the CDR3: TGTGCCAGCCAAGGACAGGGGTACACTGAAGCTTTCTTT.

The chain links TRBV10-1 to TRBJ2-2, with D hard to call. This CDR3 is 14 amino acids long. Trimming pared 6 bases from V and 1 base from J, leaving 9 bases between. The germline V gene has CDR1 WNHNN and CDR2 SYGVQD (reference sequence). The CDR3, as DNA: TGCGCCAGCAGCGGCACGGAGAACACCGGGGAGCTGTTTTTT. This sequence encodes CASSGTENTGELFF.

At least ten counts were recorded for this clonotype. The V call is TRBV19, the J call TRBJ2-7, with D perhaps TRBD2 (5 bases). This CDR3 has 14 residues. V lost 6 bases and J lost 0, with 12 bases in between. Germline lookup yields CDR1 LNHDA and CDR2 SQIVND (reference sequence). CDR3 region: CASRKDWNSYEQYF. The CDR3, as DNA: TGTGCCAGTAGGAAGGACTGGAACTCCTACGAGCAGTACTTC.

This clonotype was picked up a small number of times. The chain has TRBV7-9 and TRBJ2-1, with a weak D call TRBD1 (6 bases). The germline V gene encodes CDR1 SEHNR and CDR2 FQNEAQ (reference sequence). The CDR3 spans 17 residues. The ends were cut back, 5 bases at V and 1 base at J, with 18 bases in the middle. For the CDR3, the DNA is TGTGCCAGCAGCCCTCAGATGGGGGCCAGGTCCTACAATGAGCAGTTCTTC. This gives the protein CASSPQMGARSYNEQFF.